This section outlines one TCR beta chain sequence together with its context. Its antigen remains unidentified. Base qualities are not recorded, but no much larger clone differs from it by a single base. Preparation of the library involved the immunoSEQ multiplex PCR assay. In most patients, genomic DNA was isolated using the Qiagen DNeasy Blood and Tissue Kit and sent frozen to Adaptive Biotechnologies for TCR sequencing. For most patients, genomic DNA was subjected to high-throughput TCR-beta CDR3 sequencing by Adaptive Biotechnologies. Processing in the source paper ran as follows. TCR sequencing data for over 15 patients were retrieved from Adaptive's ImmunoSEQ software; a few other patients were processed with MiXCR and VDJtools. CD4 versus CD8 sorting errors were corrected by removing sequences found in both subsets at a frequency ratio below 5:1. CDR3 nucleotide sequences shared by donor and recipient were removed because the origin of these sequences could not be assigned. At least 2-fold expansion over unstimulated cells and a minimum CFSE-low frequency of 0.002% (template counts) or 0.001% (read counts) were required for clones to be classified as alloreactive. Mappable clones were those detected in sequenced pre-transplant spleen, lymph node, or MLR CFSE-low populations of the donor or recipient. The cumulative frequency of alloreactive clones was calculated as a percentage of all sequences, weighted by copy number. The immuneACCESS repertoire file appears here via TCRdb, limited to in-frame rearrangements. These files lack a portion of the clones; in checked studies, under half of the deficit traces to unresolved V genes, and the cause of the others is not known. Clonal size and the V and J genes are those of that table, whereas D and trimming came from the DNA. The sample data list tens of thousands of clones, and 85% to 95% of these were observed just once. The top ten clones comprise 1.5% to 2.5% of the sample.

From its cysteine to its phenylalanine, the CDR3 spans 11 amino acids. This entry keeps only the CDR3 DNA: 33 bases, framed from base 1. V is pared back by 5 bases and J by 7 bases, with 9 bases lying between the germline termini. CDR1 and CDR2, per the germline V gene (reference sequence), are MNHEY and SMNVEV. The time point tag for this specimen amounts to: cells obtained before transplantation from donor or recipient. CD3+CD4+ and CD3+CD8+ populations were FACS-sorted from unstimulated pre-transplant donor and recipient cells taken from spleen or lymph nodes. The record originates from a study of graft-versus-host responses after intestinal transplantation (dated by TCRdb to 2020 to 2023). Regarding the complete study: Recipients received multivisceral, liver-intestinal, or isolated intestinal transplants. Every recipient was given anti-thymocyte globulin induction, then maintenance tacrolimus and steroids for 3 to 4 years. After intestinal transplantation, graft-versus-host and host-versus-graft alloreactive T cell clones were followed in the graft, circulation and bone marrow using bulk TCR-beta CDR3 sequencing. Alloreactive clones were identified by sequencing pre-transplant mixed lymphocyte reaction products and comparing these products with unstimulated pre-transplant donor and recipient T cells. Of the 20 to 25 intestinal transplant recipients enrolled in the cohort, one of whom was a retransplant, 3 patients without pretransplant specimens were excluded. A peak of at least 4% donor T cells among recipient peripheral blood mononuclear cells was the definition used for donor T cell macrochimerism. Instead of going to the commercial service, samples from a few later patients were sequenced in-house on an Illumina MiSeq and processed with MiXCR.

Here is what the overall study found, with its caveats: GvH clones were detected in recipient bone marrow, and some appeared earlier in ileal mucosa or blood, consistent with an intestinal mucosal origin. The relatively low number and heterogeneity of intestinal transplant patients limited the conclusions. Early after transplant, peak levels of circulating GvH clones were associated with declines in HvG clones. High GvH to HvG T cell clonal ratios were observed in the allografts of patients with donor T cell macrochimerism.

This sequence uses TRBV27 and TRBJ2-7, with no reliable assignment of the D segment. The origin of this receptor is a human donor who received an intestinal transplant. This material consisted of unstimulated CD8+ T cells sorted from spleen or lymph node cells, taken before intestinal transplant. The nucleotides are TGTGCCAGCAGTACCCTGACAGAGCAGTACTTC. Translated, it gives CASSTLTEQYF.